This TCR beta chain was captured by sequencing in a study of blood T cells in healthy people across ages. Study outcomes and limitations: There were more naive CD4+ cells and higher diversity in long-lived donors than in aged donors.

A J-beta primer mix and a sample-barcoded 5' primer were used in a second PCR of about 7 to 11 cycles. No fewer than 3 million CDR3-containing paired-end reads came from each sample. TCRdb used MiXCR to reprocess the 5' RACE reads, holding one entry per CDR3 protein. The profile shows hundreds of thousands of distinct CDR3 sequences, 50% to 65% of them singletons. In germline, CDR1 is SGHNT, CDR2 YENEEA. The CDR3 runs to 14 residues. Trimming stripped 1 base from V and 6 bases from J, with 10 bases between. With respect to this clonotype: Its antigen is still unknown.

Sequenced: blood. This rearrangement joins TRBV11-3 to TRBJ2-1; no definite D call. The TCR sequence derives from a man older than 75 in good health. CDR3 amino acids: CASSLGRHGNEQFF. CDR3 bases: TGTGCCAGCAGCTTAGGCAGGCACGGCAATGAGCAGTTCTTC.